The clone carrying this TCR beta chain was detected once. The antigen remains undetermined. The data are from a study of shared clonotypes between healthy human individuals. Using immunoSEQ multiplex PCR, the repertoire was profiled, and TCRdb retains in-frame clones only, with some absent. The sample has millions of clones, approximately 94% seen once. Germline assignment: CDR1 GTSNPN and CDR2 SVGIG (reference sequence). Trimming removed 0 bases from V and 0 bases from J; junction bases left unmatched: 5. This CDR3 comprises 18 residues. Study observations and caveats: Estimated clonotype richness was generally higher in naive than memory subsets. Incomplete sequencing of sorted subsets was indicated by rarefaction despite large depth. About 5% of naive CD4 clonotypes were shared across a handful of donors.

The split of CD4+ cells yielded CD45RA+ naive and CD45RA-negative memory subsets. The chain combines TRBV30 with TRBJ2-1; 13 bases match TRBD2. The sequencing input was naive CD4+ T cells sorted from blood. The subset here: CD45RA+ positively selected. The TCR originated in a young man in good health. CDR3 in amino acids: CAWSVQWTSGSSYNEQFF. The CDR3 DNA reads TGTGCCTGGAGTGTACAGTGGACTAGCGGGAGCTCCTACAATGAGCAGTTCTTC.